The subject of this entry is one TCR beta chain. Its specificity is unknown. Prepared TCR beta cDNA libraries contained unique molecular identifiers. TCRdb recomputed calls from the PCR reads with MiXCR, one row per CDR3 protein. Among 350,000 to 450,000 distinct CDR3 sequences listed, 39% were seen once. This CDR3 region has 16 residues. Germline V lookup: CDR1 SGHVS, CDR2 FNYEAQ. V lost 1 base, J lost 1 base, and 13 bases lay in between. This entry belongs to a study of post-analysis software for immune sequencing data. Study outcomes and limitations: The study found TRBV5-6, TRBV5-1 and TRBV20-1 among a few TRBV segments more frequent in patients than controls.

This receptor was taken from a girl aged 2 to 10 with multiple sclerosis. This chain uses TRBV7-6 with TRBJ1-1; D perhaps matches TRBD1 (5 bases). The sequencing sample was made of blood. The CDR3 here is CASSLDPRGTNTEAFF. CDR3 coding DNA: TGTGCCAGCAGCTTAGATCCGCGGGGCACGAACACTGAAGCTTTCTTT.